This T cell receptor (beta chain) was found in a study of molecular identifiers for immune sequencing clone quantification. This clonotype has at least ten counts. Germline V gives CDR1 SGHNT, CDR2 YYREEE (reference sequence). Trimming at V came to 2 bases and at J to 3 bases, leaving 6 bases not matched to a gene. CDR3 size: 15 residues. Using its own MiXCR run on the PCR reads, TCRdb lists one record per CDR3 protein. The repertoire holds about half a million distinct CDR3 sequences, roughly a fifth seen once, with about 0.84% in the top ten. Specimen: naive CD8+ T cells from blood, with Jurkat cell RNA spiked in. Subset: FACS-sorted CD8+CD4-CCR7+CD45RA+ naive T cells. The origin of this receptor is a human donor in good health. Some libraries in this study had Jurkat cell RNA spiked in. The chain has TRBV5-4 and TRBJ2-3; 7 positions match TRBD1. CDR3 amino acids: CASSLGGEGTDTQYF. In DNA form, the CDR3 reads TGTGCCAGCAGCTTAGGGGGCGAGGGAACAGATACGCAGTATTTT.